The clone carrying this TCR beta chain appeared a few times. Methods used by the authors: Reference gene primer amplification gave estimated nucleated cell counts. TCRdb's copy holds only in-frame clones and misses some; the assay was immunoSEQ multiplex PCR. V and J calls and clone size come straight from that table; D and trimming were deduced from the DNA. Counted here are roughly 380,000 clones, approximately 89% occurring once; the ten biggest clones make up 1.5% to 1.7%. The source of the sample is a study of blood T cell repertoires in COVID-19. Study details: Samples representing acute and convalescent COVID-19 were sourced from the United States, Italy and Spain. Sources were T cells, B-cell-depleted T cells, or PBMCs; the material itself was cDNA or gDNA.

The Seattle site enrolled patients during active infection and followed them longitudinally. The material sequenced was peripheral blood. The receptor was isolated from a woman in her 40s with COVID-19, enrolled during active disease.

The CDR3 DNA reads as TGTGCCAGCAGTGACAGGGGACCCCGTAATCAGCCCCAGCATTTT. It encodes CASSDRGPRNQPQHF. The chain recombines TRBV25-1 with TRBJ1-5, with D maybe TRBD1 (6 bases). The CDR3 is made up of 15 amino acids. Germline CDR1 and CDR2: MGHDK and SYGVNS. Trimming removed 3 bases at V and 4 bases at J, with 13 bases between.